A selection of T cell receptor beta chains follows, all from one sample in a study of metastatic and nonmetastatic thyroid tumors. TCRdb reanalyzed the PCR reads with MiXCR. In the table there are some 21,000 clones, 25% to 30% of which are singletons. The sequenced sample was blood. Receptors originate from a male donor with papillary thyroid cancer or a benign thyroid nodule (not recorded which). Some clones in this sample may be carry-over from other donors' samples. The CDR3 runs from the conserved cysteine through the conserved F or W. The D gene is left open where the match is weak. Size values are once, few and many counts, or a class for expanded clones, and some rows have none.

clone_size	v_call	cdr3_length	d_call	j_call	cdr3_aa	cdr3_nt
many	TRBV3-1	14	TRBD2	TRBJ2-7	CASSPGLAGGEQYF	TGCGCCAGCAGCCCCGGACTAGCGGGAGGCGAGCAGTACTTC
few	TRBV6-1	15	TRBD2	TRBJ2-7	CASRTLAGRWYEQYF	TGTGCCAGCAGGACCCTAGCGGGAAGGTGGTACGAGCAGTACTTC
few	TRBV20-1	11	.	TRBJ1-1	CSARPDSEAFF	TGCAGTGCTAGACCGGACAGTGAAGCTTTCTTT
few	TRBV28	15	TRBD1	TRBJ1-5	CASSLSGQGEQPQHF	TGTGCCAGCAGTTTGTCGGGACAGGGAGAACAGCCCCAGCATTTT
.	TRBV5-1	19	TRBD1	TRBJ2-1	CASSLEGGTGGRSYNEQFF	TGCGCCAGCAGCTTGGAGGGCGGGACAGGGGGGCGCTCCTACAATGAGCAGTTCTTC
.	TRBV6-1	15	TRBD2	TRBJ2-7	CASTPTSGSPYEQYF	TGTGCCAGCACCCCGACTAGCGGGTCCCCCTACGAGCAGTACTTC
.	TRBV7-8	15	TRBD2	TRBJ2-7	CASSPDASGRSQQYF	TGTGCCAGCAGCCCGGACGCAAGCGGGAGAAGCCAGCAGTACTTC
.	TRBV19	20	TRBD1	TRBJ1-1	CASSIATRTGLDGEPTEAFF	TGTGCCAGTAGTATAGCTACCCGGACAGGGCTAGATGGGGAGCCCACTGAAGCTTTCTTT
medium-sized	TRBV3-1	14	.	TRBJ2-7	CASSPPGLHYEQYF	TGTGCCAGCAGCCCCCCGGGACTTCACTACGAGCAGTACTTC
medium-sized	TRBV6-1	14	TRBD2	TRBJ2-7	CASSPREGPYEQYF	TGTGCCAGCAGTCCCCGGGAGGGCCCCTACGAGCAGTACTTC
many	TRBV5-1	15	.	TRBJ1-4	CASSLGQTTNEKLFF	TGCGCCAGCAGCTTGGGTCAGACTACGAATGAAAAACTGTTTTTT
.	TRBV12-3/TRBV12-4	15	.	TRBJ1-1	CASRARQDTGTEAFF	TGTGCCAGCAGGGCGCGACAGGACACGGGAACTGAAGCTTTCTTT
many	TRBV28	11	.	TRBJ1-3	CASSFLSTIYF	TGTGCCAGCAGTTTTCTCTCCACCATATATTTT
.	TRBV19	16	.	TRBJ2-2	CASSPAVWVNTGELFF	TGTGCCAGTAGTCCCGCCGTGTGGGTCAACACCGGGGAGCTGTTTTTT
.	TRBV9	14	TRBD2	TRBJ2-1	CASRAEGLAGEQFF	TGTGCCAGTAGAGCCGAGGGACTAGCTGGCGAGCAGTTCTTC
medium-sized	TRBV19	12	.	TRBJ2-1	CASSSRYNEQFF	TGTGCCAGTAGTTCTCGATACAATGAGCAGTTCTTC
few	TRBV6-5	15	.	TRBJ1-5	CASSYSFQGNQPQHF	TGTGCCAGCAGTTACTCGTTCCAGGGTAATCAGCCCCAGCATTTT
.	TRBV6-5	14	.	TRBJ1-1	CASSYGEGYTEAFF	TGTGCCAGCAGTTACGGGGAGGGGTACACTGAAGCTTTCTTT
.	TRBV6-1	13	.	TRBJ1-5	CASRIQRNQPQHF	TGTGCCAGCAGGATTCAGCGGAATCAGCCCCAGCATTTT
medium-sized	TRBV7-8	14	.	TRBJ2-7	CASSQGGGNNEQYF	TGTGCCAGCAGCCAGGGAGGGGGGAACAACGAGCAGTACTTC
.	TRBV12-3/TRBV12-4	13	.	TRBJ1-2	CASSLGNGYGYTF	TGTGCCAGCAGTTTGGGGAACGGCTATGGCTACACCTTC
many	TRBV5-4	15	.	TRBJ2-7	CASTKGGRSTYEQYF	TGTGCCAGCACCAAGGGGGGCAGGTCCACCTACGAGCAGTACTTC
many	TRBV9	14	.	TRBJ2-1	CASSVGGTTNEQFF	TGTGCCAGCAGCGTAGGTGGGACAACCAATGAGCAGTTCTTC
many	TRBV28	13	TRBD1	TRBJ1-3	CASSMTGEYTIYF	TGTGCCAGCAGTATGACAGGGGAGTACACCATATATTTT
many	TRBV5-5	13	.	TRBJ2-3	CASSLSYSDTQYF	TGTGCCAGCAGCTTAAGTTACTCTGATACGCAGTATTTT
.	TRBV30	16	TRBD1	TRBJ1-2	CAWSDWTGAPYYGYTF	TGTGCCTGGAGTGATTGGACAGGGGCCCCGTACTATGGCTACACCTTC
.	TRBV7-2	15	.	TRBJ2-7	CASSFRGQPFTEQYF	TGTGCCAGCAGCTTTCGTGGACAGCCCTTTACCGAGCAGTACTTC
few	TRBV7-9	12	.	TRBJ1-2	CASSLTGNGYTF	TGTGCCAGCAGCTTAACAGGGAATGGCTACACCTTC
.	TRBV20-1	16	.	TRBJ2-7	CSARLLQPGPNYEQYF	TGCAGTGCTAGACTCTTACAACCGGGCCCAAACTACGAGCAGTACTTC
.	TRBV11-3	13	.	TRBJ1-2	CASTPGTGYGYTF	TGTGCCAGCACCCCCGGGACGGGATATGGCTACACCTTC
.	TRBV7-3	18	TRBD2	TRBJ2-6	CASSPLMGGSSGANVLTF	TGTGCCAGCAGCCCACTCATGGGGGGGAGCTCTGGGGCCAACGTCCTGACTTTC
few	TRBV19	15	.	TRBJ2-1	CASSIVASRGNEQFF	TGTGCCAGTAGTATAGTGGCTAGCAGAGGGAATGAGCAGTTCTTC
many	TRBV12-3/TRBV12-4	12	.	TRBJ1-1	CANNPDRTEAFF	TGTGCCAACAACCCGGACAGAACTGAAGCTTTCTTT
medium-sized	TRBV5-7	13	TRBD1	TRBJ2-1	CASTMGQLNEQFF	TGTGCCAGCACCATGGGACAGCTCAATGAGCAGTTCTTC
few	TRBV20-1	14	.	TRBJ2-7	CSARGAGTAGEQYF	TGCAGTGCTAGAGGAGCCGGGACTGCGGGGGAGCAGTACTTC
.	TRBV5-5	16	.	TRBJ1-1	CASSTPSAQGITEAFF	TGTGCCAGCAGCACTCCTTCGGCACAGGGAATTACTGAAGCTTTCTTT
many	TRBV20-1	15	TRBD1	TRBJ2-7	CSASQGTVDPYEQYF	TGCAGTGCTAGCCAAGGGACAGTCGACCCCTACGAGCAGTACTTC
many	TRBV18	14	.	TRBJ2-7	CASSPNTRTRWQYF	TGTGCCAGCTCACCCAATACCCGGACAAGGTGGCAGTACTTC
once	TRBV11-2	15	.	TRBJ1-3	CASADGLALGNTIYF	TGTGCCAGCGCCGACGGGTTGGCGCTTGGAAACACCATATATTTT
.	TRBV20-1	14	.	TRBJ1-1	CSARFGSLLSEAFF	TGCAGTGCTAGGTTCGGCAGCTTGTTGTCTGAAGCTTTCTTT
.	TRBV5-4	15	TRBD1	TRBJ1-2	CASSLPPGQGDGYTF	TGTGCCAGCAGCTTGCCCCCCGGACAGGGGGATGGCTACACCTTC
few	TRBV5-1	18	TRBD2	TRBJ2-7	CASSLGASGYSRAREQYF	TGCGCCAGCAGCTTGGGGGCTAGCGGGTACTCCCGGGCCCGCGAGCAGTACTTC
few	TRBV6-1	12	.	TRBJ2-2	CASETDTGELFF	TGTGCCAGCGAGACCGATACCGGGGAGCTGTTTTTT